This entry is about one TCR beta chain. Its antigen is unidentified. These donors, healthy bone marrow donors, were studied. The data derive from a study of cytomegalovirus exposure and HLA in healthy donors. 60 Vbeta and 13 Jbeta primers were used in PCR. TCRdb's copy holds only in-frame clones and misses some; the assay was immunoSEQ multiplex PCR. The table shows just over 25,000 clones, with roughly 70% occurring only once. Study conclusions and caveats: Three CMV-associated chains proved CMV antigen-specific in vitro. Among TCR beta chains, those listed as cytomegalovirus-associated numbered roughly 150.

Sequencing was carried out using PBMCs. The source is a woman aged 50 to 60 in good health and CMV-seronegative.

DNA for the CDR3: TGTGCCAGCAGCTTAGGTCGGGGAGGGGCGCGAGGCTACACCTTC. Translated, it gives CASSLGRGGARGYTF. This chain joins TRBV7-8 and TRBJ1-2, with a tentative D call TRBD1 (5 bases). This CDR3 spans 15 amino acids. Trimming stripped 1 base from V and 8 bases from J, with 17 bases between. Per the germline V gene, CDR1 is SGHVS and CDR2 is FQNEAQ.